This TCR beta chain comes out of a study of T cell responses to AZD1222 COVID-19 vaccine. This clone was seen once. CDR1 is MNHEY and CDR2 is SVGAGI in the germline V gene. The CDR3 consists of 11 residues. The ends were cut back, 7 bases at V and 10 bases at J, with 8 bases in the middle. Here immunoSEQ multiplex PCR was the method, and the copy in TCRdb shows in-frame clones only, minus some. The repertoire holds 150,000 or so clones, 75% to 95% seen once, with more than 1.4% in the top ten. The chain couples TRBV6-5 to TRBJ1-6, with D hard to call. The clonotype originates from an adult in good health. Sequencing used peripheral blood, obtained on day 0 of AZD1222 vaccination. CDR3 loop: CASTEGSPLHF. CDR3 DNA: TGTGCCAGCACCGAGGGCTCACCCCTCCACTTT.